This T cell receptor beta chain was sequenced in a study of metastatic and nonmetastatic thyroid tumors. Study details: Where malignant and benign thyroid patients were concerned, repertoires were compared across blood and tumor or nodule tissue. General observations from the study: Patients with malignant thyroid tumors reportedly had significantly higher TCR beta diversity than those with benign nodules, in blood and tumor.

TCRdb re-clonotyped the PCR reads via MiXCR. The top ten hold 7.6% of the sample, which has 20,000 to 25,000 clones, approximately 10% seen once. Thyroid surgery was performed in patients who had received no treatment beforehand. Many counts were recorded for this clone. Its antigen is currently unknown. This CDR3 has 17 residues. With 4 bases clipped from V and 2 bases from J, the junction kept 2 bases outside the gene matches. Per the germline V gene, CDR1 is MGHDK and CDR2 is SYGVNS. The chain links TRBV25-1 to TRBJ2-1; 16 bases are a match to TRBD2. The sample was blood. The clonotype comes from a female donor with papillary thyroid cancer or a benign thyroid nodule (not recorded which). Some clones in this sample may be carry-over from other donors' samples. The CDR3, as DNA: TGTGCCAGCAGTGGGGGGACTAGCGGGAGGGCCTACAATGAGCAGTTCTTC. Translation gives CASSGGTSGRAYNEQFF. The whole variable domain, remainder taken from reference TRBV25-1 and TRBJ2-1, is EADIYQTPRYLVIGTGKKITLECSQTMGHDKMYWYQQDPGMELHLIHYSYGVNSTEKGDLSSESTVSRIRTEHFPLTLESARPSHTSQYLCASSGGTSGRAYNEQFFGPGTRLTVL.